The clone carrying this T cell receptor (beta chain) was observed at least ten times. Researchers took RNA transcripts and amplified TCR beta CDR3 regions from them. An opening RT-PCR round employed HTBI primers and preceded a second-round multiplex PCR. One entry per CDR3 protein results from TCRdb running MiXCR on the multiplex PCR reads. The table lists 650,000 to 800,000 distinct CDR3 sequences, about two fifths of them singletons. The sample originates from a study of Graves' ophthalmopathy and Graves' hyperthyroidism. Germline trimming cut 1 base from V and 5 bases from J; bases unmatched to any gene: 12. Germline V gene data show CDR1 as SGHVS and CDR2 as FNYEAQ. This CDR3 contains 17 residues.

The receptor's source is an adult man with Graves' ophthalmopathy. The chain carries TRBV7-6 and TRBJ2-5; 8 bases are shared with TRBD2. The sequenced material came from peripheral blood. CDR3 amino acids: CASSLVAGGGVGETQYF. CDR3 in DNA: TGTGCCAGCAGCTTAGTTGCGGGAGGTGGAGTTGGGGAGACCCAGTACTTC.